The source of this T cell receptor beta chain is a study of T cells after yellow fever vaccination. There are a few counts of this clonotype. The CDR3 sequence is 18 residues long. Looked up from germline, CDR1 is LNHNV and CDR2 is YYDKDF (reference sequence). V was clipped by 5 bases and J by 0 bases, with 21 bases between them. TCRdb reprocessed the 5' RACE reads via MiXCR and lists one record per CDR3 protein. This sample has hundreds of thousands of distinct CDR3 sequences, with 9% to 15% found just once. Sample: PBMCs, taken on the day of the yellow fever booster vaccination. This chain uses TRBV15 with TRBJ2-3, with D possibly matching TRBD1 (5 bases). The TCR originated in a man aged 25 to 45 who received the YFV17D yellow fever vaccine. CDR3 amino acids: CATSGRQGGRASTDTQYF. CDR3 in DNA: TGTGCCACCAGCGGTCGGCAGGGTGGACGGGCTAGCACAGATACGCAGTATTTT.